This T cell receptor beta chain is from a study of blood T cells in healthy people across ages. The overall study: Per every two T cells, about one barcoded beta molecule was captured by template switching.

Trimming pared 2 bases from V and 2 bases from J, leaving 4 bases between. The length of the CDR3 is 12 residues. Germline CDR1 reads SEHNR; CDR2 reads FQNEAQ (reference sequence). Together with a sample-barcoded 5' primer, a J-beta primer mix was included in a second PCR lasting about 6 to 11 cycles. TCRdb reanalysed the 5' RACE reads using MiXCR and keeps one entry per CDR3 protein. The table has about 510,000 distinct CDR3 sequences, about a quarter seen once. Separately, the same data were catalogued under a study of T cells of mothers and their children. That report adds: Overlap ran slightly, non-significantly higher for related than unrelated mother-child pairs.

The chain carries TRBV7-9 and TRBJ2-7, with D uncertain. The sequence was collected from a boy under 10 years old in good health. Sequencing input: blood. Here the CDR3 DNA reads TGTGCCAGCAGCTTATGGACCTACGAGCAGTACTTC. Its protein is CASSLWTYEQYF.